Following are 4 T cell receptor beta chains from one sample sequenced in a study of OX40 agonist ivuxolimab in advanced cancers. TCRdb's table, derived via immunoSEQ multiplex PCR, lists solely in-frame clones and lacks some. The sample holds 100,000 to 150,000 clones, roughly 93% seen once. The sequencing used CD4+ or CD8+ T cells sorted from blood, collected in a trial of the OX40 agonist ivuxolimab. The source of these receptors is an adult with an advanced solid tumor such as melanoma, head and neck, liver or kidney cancer.

The chain couples TRBV18 to TRBJ2-5; 11 bases align to TRBD2. The junction had 2 bases not matched to a gene; V was cut back by 2 bases and J by 0 bases. The CDR3 length is 16 residues. The germline V gene has CDR1 KGHSH and CDR2 LQKENI. CDR3: CASSPGLAGYQETQYF. DNA for the CDR3: TGTGCCAGCTCACCAGGACTAGCGGGTTACCAAGAGACCCAGTACTTC.

The chain is built from TRBV6-5 and TRBJ2-1; TRBD1 aligns across 9 bases. The V and J ends lost 4 bases and 4 bases, in that order; junction bases with no gene match: 5. Germline V gene sequence: CDR1 MNHEY, CDR2 SVGAGI. This CDR3 comprises 15 residues. As DNA, the CDR3 is TGTGCCAGCAGTTCGGACAGGGGACTTTACAATGAGCAGTTCTTC. Amino acid sequence: CASSSDRGLYNEQFF.

The chain carries TRBV29-1 and TRBJ2-1; 9 bases match TRBD2. The CDR3 runs to 13 residues. Germline CDR1 reads SQVTM; CDR2 reads ANQGSEA. J lost 4 bases, V lost 7 bases, and 5 bases had no gene match. This chain's CDR3 is CSGQTSGYNEQFF. CDR3 bases: TGCAGCGGTCAGACTAGCGGATACAATGAGCAGTTCTTC.

This chain links TRBV5-1 with TRBJ2-5; 14 nucleotides align to TRBD2. The junction had 7 bases not matched to a gene; V was cut back by 4 bases and J by 5 bases. This CDR3 region has 16 residues. Germline CDR1 SGHRS, CDR2 YFSETQ. Written as DNA, the CDR3 is TGCGCCAGCAGCCCGGGACTAGCGGGAGAGGGGGAGACCCAGTACTTC. The encoded protein is CASSPGLAGEGETQYF.